This TCR beta chain stems from a study of control samples from healthy donors and cancer patients. Libraries were prepared by immunoSEQ multiplex PCR; TCRdb keeps only in-frame clonotypes and omits some of them. Of 90,000 to 100,000 clones in the sample, around 80% were seen once. The germline gives CDR1 SNHLY, CDR2 FYNNEI. The J segment lost 9 bases and the V segment lost 3 bases, leaving 11 bases of the junction unmatched. This CDR3 has 15 residues. The chain joins TRBV2 to TRBJ2-1, with TRBD2 identical over 7 bases. The sequencing input was blood. The TCR comes from a woman aged 25 to 39 in good health. As DNA, the CDR3 is TGTGCCAGCAGTGAGATGGTAGCGGGTGGTGCTGAGCAGTTCTTC. This gives the protein CASSEMVAGGAEQFF.